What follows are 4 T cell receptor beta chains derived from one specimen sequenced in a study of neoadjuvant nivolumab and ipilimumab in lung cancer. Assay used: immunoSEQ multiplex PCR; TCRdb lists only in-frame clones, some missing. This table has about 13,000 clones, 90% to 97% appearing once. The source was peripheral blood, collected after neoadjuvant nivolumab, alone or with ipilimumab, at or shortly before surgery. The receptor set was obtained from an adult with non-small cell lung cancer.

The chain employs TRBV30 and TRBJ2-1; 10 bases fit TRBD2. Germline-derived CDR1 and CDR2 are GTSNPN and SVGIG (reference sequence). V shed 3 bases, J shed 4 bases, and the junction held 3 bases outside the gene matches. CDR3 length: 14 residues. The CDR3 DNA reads TGTGCCTGGAGGACACTAGCGGGATACAATGAGCAGTTCTTC. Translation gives CAWRTLAGYNEQFF. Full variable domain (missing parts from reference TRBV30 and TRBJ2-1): SQTIHQWPATLVQPVGSPLSLECTVEGTSNPNLYWYRQAAGRGLQLLFYSVGIGQISSEVPQNLSASRPQDRQFILSSKKLLLSDSGFYLCAWRTLAGYNEQFFGPGTRLTVL.

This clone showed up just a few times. In DNA, the CDR3 is TGCGCCAGCAGCGTTAGCGGGTTCCCCTACGAGCAGTACTTC. It encodes CASSVSGFPYEQYF. V usage is TRBV5-1 and J usage is TRBJ2-7; TRBD2 aligns across 7 bases. CDR3 length equals 14 residues. Germline V gene sequence: CDR1 SGHRS, CDR2 YFSETQ. V was clipped by 4 bases and J by 2 bases; unmatched bases: 6.

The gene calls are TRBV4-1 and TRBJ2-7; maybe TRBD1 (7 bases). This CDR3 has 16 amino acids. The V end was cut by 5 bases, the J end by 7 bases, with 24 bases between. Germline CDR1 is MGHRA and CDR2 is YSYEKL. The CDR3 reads CASSSRSGQGVREQYF. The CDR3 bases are TGCGCCAGCAGCTCCAGGAGCGGGCAGGGGGTGAGGGAGCAGTACTTC.

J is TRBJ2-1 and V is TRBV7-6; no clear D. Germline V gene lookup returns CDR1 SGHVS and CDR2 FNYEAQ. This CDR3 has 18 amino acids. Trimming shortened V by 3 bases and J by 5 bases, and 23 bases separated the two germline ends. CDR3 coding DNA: TGTGCCAGCAGCTTTTTAGTACAGTCAGCCAATGTTCACAATGAGCAGTTCTTC. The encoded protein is CASSFLVQSANVHNEQFF.